Following are 26 T cell receptor beta chains from one sample sequenced in a study of T cell clusters in autoimmune cytopenias. Tens of thousands of genome equivalents of blood DNA were amplified for TRB. Multiplex touch-down PCR amplified TRB using TRB-A and TRB-B pools in one tube. TCRdb reprocessed the multiplex PCR reads; each CDR3 protein has one entry and no DNA is given. The repertoire shows approximately 16,000 distinct CDR3 sequences; the top ten hold under 2.5%. The sample consisted of peripheral blood. These receptors were taken from a human donor with an autoimmune cytopenia or autoimmune hepatitis (not recorded which).

The rearrangement joins TRBV6-1 to TRBJ1-1. Per germline, CDR1 MNHNS and CDR2 SASEGT. The CDR3 loop spans 13 amino acids. Here the CDR3 reads CASSSYRSTEAFF.

This clonotype is classed as medium-sized by frequency. The genes are TRBV6-6 and TRBJ2-1; as DNA is missing, the TRBD1 call by TCRdb cannot be tested. Germline assignment: CDR1 MNHNY and CDR2 SVGAGI (reference sequence). CDR3 size: 14 residues. This CDR3 reads CASSPGQSSREQFF.

In terms of frequency, this clonotype is medium-sized (0.01 to 0.1%). The rearrangement joins TRBV27 to TRBJ1-2. CDR1 is MNHEY, CDR2 SMNVEV, per germline (reference sequence). CDR3 length: 16 amino acids. The CDR3 sequence is CASSLSPSTANYGYTF.

Considering frequency, this clonotype is medium-sized (0.01 to 0.1%). The rearrangement joins TRBV29-1 to TRBJ2-3; TCRdb gives TRBD2 as the D gene, but with no DNA this cannot be confirmed. Looked up from germline, CDR1 is SQVTM and CDR2 is ANQGSEA. CDR3 length: 14 residues. CDR3 protein: CSVRSRGAPDTQYF.

This clonotype registers medium-sized by frequency. This chain uses TRBV18 with TRBJ2-2; TCRdb's assignment of TRBD1 cannot be checked, as there is no DNA. In germline, CDR1 is KGHSH, CDR2 LQKENI. This CDR3 has 14 amino acids. This chain's CDR3 is CASDGTVNTGELFF.

The V and J genes are TRBV11-1 and TRBJ2-7. Germline V CDR1 and CDR2: SGHAT, FQDESV (reference sequence). This CDR3 has 13 amino acids. This chain's CDR3 is CASSLVVSYEQYF.

The chain is built from TRBV6-5 and TRBJ1-1; with no DNA, the TCRdb D assignment of TRBD1 cannot be verified. Germline loops: CDR1 MNHEY, CDR2 SVGAGI. The length of the CDR3 is 13 residues. This chain's CDR3 is CATSHTTTEKAFF.

Its frequency marks this clonotype as medium-sized (0.01 to 0.1%). The chain uses TRBV19 and TRBJ2-2; TCRdb gives TRBD2 as the D gene, but with no DNA this cannot be confirmed. CDR3 length: 15 residues. Germline V gene data show CDR1 as LNHDA and CDR2 as SQIVND (reference sequence). The CDR3 loop is CASMRGDLNTGELFF.

CDR3: CASSQENRDNYFATEQFF. The chain combines TRBV14 with TRBJ2-1; TCRdb's D call of TRBD1 is untestable without DNA. Per the germline V gene, CDR1 is SGHDN and CDR2 is FVKESK. CDR3 length: 18 residues.

This sequence joins TRBV6-5 and TRBJ1-6; checking the TCRdb D call of TRBD1 is not possible without DNA. CDR3 length equals 14 residues. Germline lookup yields CDR1 MNHEY and CDR2 SVGAGI. The chain's CDR3 is CASSLRQGNSPLHF.

The chain recombines TRBV24-1 with TRBJ2-2; without DNA, the TCRdb call of TRBD1 cannot be checked. The CDR3 contains 17 residues. The germline V gene encodes CDR1 KGHDR and CDR2 SFDVKD. CDR3 amino acids: CATSDSHGQGSTGELFF.

The chain employs TRBV18 and TRBJ2-4; with no DNA, the TCRdb D assignment of TRBD2 cannot be verified. In germline, CDR1 is KGHSH, CDR2 LQKENI. This CDR3 is 15 amino acids long. The CDR3 spells CATIPGLAGVNIQYF.

CDR3 in amino acids: CASSLVGQPQHF. The V gene is TRBV27, the J gene TRBJ1-5. The V gene's germline CDR1 is MNHEY and CDR2 SMNVEV (reference sequence). The CDR3 consists of 12 residues.

The chain recombines TRBV19 with TRBJ2-7; with no DNA, the TCRdb D assignment of TRBD2 cannot be verified. Germline CDR1 is LNHDA and CDR2 is SQIVND (reference sequence). The CDR3 spans 16 residues. CDR3: CASSMPGLASSYEQYF. Complete variable domain (other parts from reference TRBV19 and TRBJ2-7): DGGITQSPKYLFRKEGQNVTLSCEQNLNHDAMYWYRQDPGQGLRLIYYSQIVNDFQKGDIAEGYSVSREKKESFPLTVTSAQKNPTAFYLCASSMPGLASSYEQYFGPGTRLTVT.

This rearrangement joins TRBV12-3 or TRBV12-4 to TRBJ2-6. The length of the CDR3 is 13 residues. The CDR3 here is CASRPSGANVLTF.

The J gene is TRBJ2-5, the V gene TRBV6-5. Germline V gene sequence: CDR1 MNHEY, CDR2 SVGAGI. The CDR3 contains 14 residues. The CDR3 loop is CASSYSRVQETQYF.

The genes are TRBV7-2 and TRBJ2-2. Germline values: CDR1 SGHTA, CDR2 FQGNSA. There are 15 residues in the CDR3. This CDR3 is CASSSLLISTGELFF. The full variable domain, in which reference TRBV7-2 and TRBJ2-2 provide the parts outside the CDR3, is GAGVSQSPSNKVTEKGKDVELRCDPISGHTALYWYRQSLGQGLEFLIYFQGNSAPDKSGLPSDRFSAERTGGSVSTLTIQRTQQEDSAVYLCASSSLLISTGELFFGEGSRLTVL.

CDR3 loop: CASSPPPGPGRLETQYF. The rearrangement uses TRBV5-5 and TRBJ2-5; the D call from TCRdb, TRBD1, cannot be confirmed without DNA. Germline V gene lookup returns CDR1 SGHKS and CDR2 YYEKEE (reference sequence). CDR3 length: 17 residues.

CDR3 loop: CASRLADSQETQYF. The rearrangement links TRBV27 to TRBJ2-5. CDR1 is MNHEY and CDR2 is SMNVEV in the germline V gene (reference sequence). CDR3 size: 14 residues.

The gene calls are TRBV24-1 and TRBJ2-1; lacking DNA, the TRBD2 call made by TCRdb goes unchecked. The CDR3 runs to 19 residues. CDR1 and CDR2 from the germline V gene are KGHDR and SFDVKD. The CDR3 region is CATSDLGTSGLSSYNEQFF.

This sequence joins TRBV6-1 and TRBJ2-7. This CDR3 is 11 amino acids long. Looked up from germline, CDR1 is MNHNS and CDR2 is SASEGT. This CDR3 reads CASRFTYEQYF.

The CDR3: CASSLVRGVDLSGYTF. V gene TRBV5-5 combines with J gene TRBJ1-2. The CDR3 has 16 amino acids. Germline values: CDR1 SGHKS, CDR2 YYEKEE (reference sequence).

By frequency, this clonotype is medium-sized. The CDR3 protein is CASRPNRGYYGYTF. V and J are TRBV19 and TRBJ1-2; without DNA, the TCRdb call of TRBD1 cannot be checked. The CDR3 runs 14 residues. Per the germline V gene, CDR1 is LNHDA and CDR2 is SQIVND (reference sequence).

The rearrangement links TRBV6-5 to TRBJ1-4. Germline CDR1 MNHEY, CDR2 SVGAGI. The CDR3 is 13 amino acids. CDR3 loop: CAISPSGNEKLFF.

The rearrangement uses TRBV11-1 and TRBJ2-7; TCRdb selects TRBD1, and the lack of DNA leaves this call unchecked. CDR1 SGHAT and CDR2 FQDESV come from the germline V gene (reference sequence). This CDR3 has 15 residues. The CDR3 here is CASSHAGGSLGEQYF.

The chain combines TRBV5-4 with TRBJ2-1; no DNA is available, so the TRBD1 call from TCRdb remains unchecked. Germline CDR1 reads SGHNT; CDR2 reads YYREEE (reference sequence). The CDR3 contains 14 residues. The CDR3 loop reads CASSPGGVGQEQFF.